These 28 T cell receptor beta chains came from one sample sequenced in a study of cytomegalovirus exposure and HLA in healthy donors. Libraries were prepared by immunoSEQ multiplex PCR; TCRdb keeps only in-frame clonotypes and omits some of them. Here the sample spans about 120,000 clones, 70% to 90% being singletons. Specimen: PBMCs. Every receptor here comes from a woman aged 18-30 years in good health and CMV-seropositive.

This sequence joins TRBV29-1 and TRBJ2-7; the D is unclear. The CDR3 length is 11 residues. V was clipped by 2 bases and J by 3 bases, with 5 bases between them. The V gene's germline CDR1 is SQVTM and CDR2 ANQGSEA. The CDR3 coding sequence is TGCAGCGTTGAATCCGGCTACGAGCAGTACTTC. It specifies CSVESGYEQYF.

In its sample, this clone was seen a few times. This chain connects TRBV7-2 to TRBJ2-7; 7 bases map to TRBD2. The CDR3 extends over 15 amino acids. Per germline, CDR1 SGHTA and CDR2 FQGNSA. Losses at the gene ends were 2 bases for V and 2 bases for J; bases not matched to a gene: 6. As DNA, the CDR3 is TGTGCCAGCAGCTTAAACCCTGGACTAGCCTACGAGCAGTACTTC. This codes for CASSLNPGLAYEQYF. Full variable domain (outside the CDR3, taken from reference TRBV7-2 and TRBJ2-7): GAGVSQSPSNKVTEKGKDVELRCDPISGHTALYWYRQSLGQGLEFLIYFQGNSAPDKSGLPSDRFSAERTGGSVSTLTIQRTQQEDSAVYLCASSLNPGLAYEQYFGPGTRLTVT.

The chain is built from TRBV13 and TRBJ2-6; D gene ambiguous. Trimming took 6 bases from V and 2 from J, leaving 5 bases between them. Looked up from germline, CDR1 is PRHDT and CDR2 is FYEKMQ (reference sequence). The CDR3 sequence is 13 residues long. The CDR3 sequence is CASSFAGANVLTF. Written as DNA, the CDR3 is TGTGCCAGCAGTTTCGCTGGGGCCAACGTCCTGACTTTC.

In DNA form, the CDR3 reads TGTGCCAGCAGCCCTCCCGGCAGGGCCACTGAAGCTTTCTTT. Its translation: CASSPPGRATEAFF. The genes are TRBV7-9 and TRBJ1-1; TRBD1 might be the D (5 bases). The CDR3 is 14 amino acids. Germline V gene data show CDR1 as SEHNR and CDR2 as FQNEAQ (reference sequence). Between the trimmed V and J ends, which lost 5 bases and 4 bases, there was a span of 14 bases.

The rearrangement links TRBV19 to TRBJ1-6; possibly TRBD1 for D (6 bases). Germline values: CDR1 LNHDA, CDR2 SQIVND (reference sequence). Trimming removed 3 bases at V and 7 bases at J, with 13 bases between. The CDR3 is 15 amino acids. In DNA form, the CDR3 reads TGTGCCAGTAGTATGGGAAACAGGGTCAATTCACCCCTCCACTTT. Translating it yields CASSMGNRVNSPLHF.

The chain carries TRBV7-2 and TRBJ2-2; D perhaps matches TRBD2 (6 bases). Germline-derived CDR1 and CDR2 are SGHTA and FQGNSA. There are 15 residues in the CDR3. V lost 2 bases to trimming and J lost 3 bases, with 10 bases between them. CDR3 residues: CASSLTGLYTGELFF. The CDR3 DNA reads TGTGCCAGCAGCTTAACGGGACTTTACACCGGGGAGCTGTTTTTT.

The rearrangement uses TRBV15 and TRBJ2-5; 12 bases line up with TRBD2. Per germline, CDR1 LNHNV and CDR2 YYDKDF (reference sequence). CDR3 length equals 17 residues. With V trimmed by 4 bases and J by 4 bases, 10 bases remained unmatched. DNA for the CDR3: TGTGCCACCAGCAAAAAGACCCTACTAGCGGGGGGAGAGACCCAGTACTTC. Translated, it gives CATSKKTLLAGGETQYF.

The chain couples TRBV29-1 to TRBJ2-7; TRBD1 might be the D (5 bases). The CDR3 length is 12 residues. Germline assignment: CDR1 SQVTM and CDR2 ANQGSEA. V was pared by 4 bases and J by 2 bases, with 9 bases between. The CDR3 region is CSVAGQTYEQYF. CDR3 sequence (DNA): TGCAGCGTTGCAGGACAAACCTACGAGCAGTACTTC.

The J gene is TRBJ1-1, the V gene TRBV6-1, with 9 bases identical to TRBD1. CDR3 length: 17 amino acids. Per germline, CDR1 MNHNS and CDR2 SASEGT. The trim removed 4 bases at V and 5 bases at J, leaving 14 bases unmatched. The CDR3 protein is CASSGASGTGIRTEAFF. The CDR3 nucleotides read TGTGCCAGCAGTGGAGCATCCGGGACAGGGATCCGGACTGAAGCTTTCTTT.

As DNA, the CDR3 is TGTGCCAGCAGCTTAGGCCCAGGGTCTGGCTACACCTTC. As protein: CASSLGPGSGYTF. The rearrangement joins TRBV7-8 to TRBJ1-2, with D perhaps TRBD1 (5 bases). Germline V gene sequence: CDR1 SGHVS, CDR2 FQNEAQ. Trimming pared 1 base from V and 7 bases from J, leaving 10 bases between. This CDR3 is 13 amino acids long.

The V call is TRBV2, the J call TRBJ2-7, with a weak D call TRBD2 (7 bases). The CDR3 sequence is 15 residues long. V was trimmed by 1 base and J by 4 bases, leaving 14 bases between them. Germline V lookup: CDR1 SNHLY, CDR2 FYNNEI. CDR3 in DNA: TGTGCCAGCAGTGAAGGGCGGGGGCATACGTACGAGCAGTACTTC. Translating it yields CASSEGRGHTYEQYF.

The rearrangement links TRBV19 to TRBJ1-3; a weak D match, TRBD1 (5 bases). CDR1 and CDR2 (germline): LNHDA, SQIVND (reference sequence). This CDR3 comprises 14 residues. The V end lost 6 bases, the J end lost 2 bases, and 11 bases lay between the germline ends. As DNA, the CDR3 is TGTGCCAGTAGCTGGGGGGGAACTGGAAACACCATATATTTT. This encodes CASSWGGTGNTIYF.

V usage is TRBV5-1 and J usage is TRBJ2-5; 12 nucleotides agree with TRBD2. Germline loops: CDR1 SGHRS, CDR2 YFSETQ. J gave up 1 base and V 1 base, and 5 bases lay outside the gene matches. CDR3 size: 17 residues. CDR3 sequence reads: CASSLSLAGGPQETQYF. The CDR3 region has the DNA TGCGCCAGCAGCTTGTCACTAGCGGGGGGACCCCAAGAGACCCAGTACTTC.

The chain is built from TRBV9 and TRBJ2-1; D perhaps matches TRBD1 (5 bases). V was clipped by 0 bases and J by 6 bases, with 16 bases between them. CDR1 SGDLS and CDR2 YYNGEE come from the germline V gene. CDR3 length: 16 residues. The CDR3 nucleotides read TGTGCCAGCAGCGTAGGAGGTCCTTTAAGGGGCAATGAGCAGTTCTTC. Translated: CASSVGGPLRGNEQFF.

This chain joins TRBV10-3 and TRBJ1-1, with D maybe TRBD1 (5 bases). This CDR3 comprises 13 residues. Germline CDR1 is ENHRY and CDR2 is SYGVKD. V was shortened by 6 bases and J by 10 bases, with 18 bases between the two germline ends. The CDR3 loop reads CAISEGWGRGAFF. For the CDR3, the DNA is TGTGCCATCAGCGAAGGATGGGGGAGGGGAGCTTTCTTT.

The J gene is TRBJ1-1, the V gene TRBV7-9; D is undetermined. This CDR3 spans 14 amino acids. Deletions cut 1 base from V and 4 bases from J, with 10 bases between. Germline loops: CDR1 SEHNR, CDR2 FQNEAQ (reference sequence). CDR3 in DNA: TGTGCCAGCAGCTTAGTGCAGGCGGGCACTGAAGCTTTCTTT. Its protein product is CASSLVQAGTEAFF.

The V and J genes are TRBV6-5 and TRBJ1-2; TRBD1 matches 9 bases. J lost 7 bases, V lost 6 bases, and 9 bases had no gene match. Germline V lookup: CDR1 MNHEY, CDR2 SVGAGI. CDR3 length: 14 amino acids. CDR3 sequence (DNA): TGTGCCAGCAGCTCTGACAGGGGGATGGCTGGCTACACCTTC. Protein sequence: CASSSDRGMAGYTF.

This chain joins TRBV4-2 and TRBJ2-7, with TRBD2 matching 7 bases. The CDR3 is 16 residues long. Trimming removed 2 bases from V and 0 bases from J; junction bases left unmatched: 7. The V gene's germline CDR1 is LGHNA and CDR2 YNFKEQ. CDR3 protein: CASSQRVAGLSYEQYF. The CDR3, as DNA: TGTGCCAGCAGCCAACGGGTAGCGGGTCTCTCCTACGAGCAGTACTTC.

The CDR3 protein is CASSLEAGASPLHF. The CDR3, as DNA: TGTGCCAGCAGCTTAGAAGCAGGGGCCTCACCCCTCCACTTT. The J gene is TRBJ1-6, the V gene TRBV7-9; perhaps TRBD1 as D (6 bases). CDR1 SEHNR and CDR2 FQNEAQ come from the germline V gene (reference sequence). CDR3 length equals 14 residues. Trimming removed 1 base at V and 10 bases at J, with 11 bases between.

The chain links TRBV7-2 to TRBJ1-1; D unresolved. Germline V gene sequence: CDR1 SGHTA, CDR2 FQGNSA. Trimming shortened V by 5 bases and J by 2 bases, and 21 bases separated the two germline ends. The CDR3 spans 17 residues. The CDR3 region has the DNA TGTGCCAGCAGCCCGAAGACCCAGCGCGGGTACAACACTGAAGCTTTCTTT. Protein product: CASSPKTQRGYNTEAFF. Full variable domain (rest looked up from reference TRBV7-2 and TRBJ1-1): GAGVSQSPSNKVTEKGKDVELRCDPISGHTALYWYRQSLGQGLEFLIYFQGNSAPDKSGLPSDRFSAERTGGSVSTLTIQRTQQEDSAVYLCASSPKTQRGYNTEAFFGQGTRLTVV.

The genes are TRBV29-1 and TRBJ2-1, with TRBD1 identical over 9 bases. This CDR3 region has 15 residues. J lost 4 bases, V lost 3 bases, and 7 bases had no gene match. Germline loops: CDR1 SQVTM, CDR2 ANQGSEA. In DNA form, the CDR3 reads TGCAGCGTTGAGCGGCGGGACAGGGAATACAATGAGCAGTTCTTC. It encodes CSVERRDREYNEQFF.

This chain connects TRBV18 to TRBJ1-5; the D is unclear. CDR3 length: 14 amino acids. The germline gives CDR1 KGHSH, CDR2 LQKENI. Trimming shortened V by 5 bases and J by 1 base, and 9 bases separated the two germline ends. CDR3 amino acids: CASSREVSNQPQHF. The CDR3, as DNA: TGTGCCAGCTCAAGGGAGGTGAGCAATCAGCCCCAGCATTTT.

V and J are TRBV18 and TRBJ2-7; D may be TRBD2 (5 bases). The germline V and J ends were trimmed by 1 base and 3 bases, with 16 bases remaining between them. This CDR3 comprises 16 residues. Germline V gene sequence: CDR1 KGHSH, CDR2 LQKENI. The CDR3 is CASSPRQASLYYEQYF. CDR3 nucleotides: TGTGCCAGCTCACCACGGCAGGCTAGCTTGTACTACGAGCAGTACTTC.

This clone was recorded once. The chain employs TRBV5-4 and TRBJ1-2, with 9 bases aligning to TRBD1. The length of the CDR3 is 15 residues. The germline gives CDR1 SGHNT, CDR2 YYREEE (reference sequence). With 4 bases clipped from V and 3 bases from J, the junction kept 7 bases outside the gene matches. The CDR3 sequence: CASSQDRGFDYGYTF. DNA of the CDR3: TGTGCCAGCAGCCAGGACAGGGGATTCGACTATGGCTACACCTTC. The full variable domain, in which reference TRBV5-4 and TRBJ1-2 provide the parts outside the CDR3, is ETGVTQSPTHLIKTRGQQVTLRCSSQSGHNTVSWYQQALGQGPQFIFQYYREEENGRGNFPPRFSGLQFPNYSSELNVNALELDDSALYLCASSQDRGFDYGYTFGSGTRLTVV.

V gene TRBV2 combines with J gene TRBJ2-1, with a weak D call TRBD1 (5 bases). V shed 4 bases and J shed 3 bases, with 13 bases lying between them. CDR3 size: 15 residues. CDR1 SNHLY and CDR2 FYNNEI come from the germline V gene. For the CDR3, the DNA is TGTGCCAGCAGTGTCCGGGCAGGGCTCTACAATGAGCAGTTCTTC. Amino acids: CASSVRAGLYNEQFF.

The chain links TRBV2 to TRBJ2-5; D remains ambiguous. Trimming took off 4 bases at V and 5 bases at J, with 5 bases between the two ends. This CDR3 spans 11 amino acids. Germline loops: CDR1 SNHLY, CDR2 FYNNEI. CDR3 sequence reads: CASSVRETQYF. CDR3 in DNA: TGTGCCAGCAGTGTCCGGGAGACCCAGTACTTC.

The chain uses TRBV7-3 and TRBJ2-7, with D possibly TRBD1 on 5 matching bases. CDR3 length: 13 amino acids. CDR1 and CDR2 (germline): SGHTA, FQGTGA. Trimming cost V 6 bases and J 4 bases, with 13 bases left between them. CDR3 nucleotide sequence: TGTGCCAGCAGTGTCCTTCCAGGGTACGAGCAGTACTTC. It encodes CASSVLPGYEQYF.

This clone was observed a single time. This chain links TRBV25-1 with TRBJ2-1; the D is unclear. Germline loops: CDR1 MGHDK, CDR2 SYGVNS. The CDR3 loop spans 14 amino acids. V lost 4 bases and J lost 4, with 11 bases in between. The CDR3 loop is CASSGIGGYNEQFF. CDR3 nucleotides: TGTGCCAGCAGTGGTATAGGCGGTTACAATGAGCAGTTCTTC.